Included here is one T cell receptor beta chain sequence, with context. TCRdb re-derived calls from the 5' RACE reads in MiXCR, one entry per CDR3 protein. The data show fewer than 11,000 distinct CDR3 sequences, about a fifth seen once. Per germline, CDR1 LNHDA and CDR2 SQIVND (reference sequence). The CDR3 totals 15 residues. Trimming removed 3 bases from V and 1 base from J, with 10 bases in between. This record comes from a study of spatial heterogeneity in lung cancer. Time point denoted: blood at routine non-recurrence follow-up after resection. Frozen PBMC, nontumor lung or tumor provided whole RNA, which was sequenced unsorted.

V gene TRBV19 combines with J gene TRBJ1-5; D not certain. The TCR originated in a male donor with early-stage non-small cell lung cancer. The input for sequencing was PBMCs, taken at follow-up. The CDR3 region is CASSIMGHSNQPQHF. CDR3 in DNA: TGTGCCAGTAGTATCATGGGTCACAGCAATCAGCCCCAGCATTTT.